These T cell receptor beta chains were read from a single sample in a study of T cells in Graves' hyperthyroidism and ophthalmopathy. TCRdb re-analysed the multiplex PCR reads in MiXCR, keeping a single row per CDR3 protein. The repertoire includes more than 350,000 distinct CDR3 sequences, 12% to 15% of them detected once, and roughly 19% sits in the top ten. Sequencing was performed on blood. The receptors originated from a woman aged 60-75 years with Graves' ophthalmopathy. Each CDR3 is given with its conserved first and last residue. The D gene is left open where the match is weak. Clone size is shown for a subset of rows, as once, few, many or a class of expanded clone.

TRBD2,TRBV6-5,TRBJ2-1,many,CASSYSGSGRGSYNEQFF,TGTGCCAGCAGTTACTCTGGGAGCGGGAGAGGATCCTACAATGAGCAGTTCTTC
.,TRBV7-8,TRBJ2-5,.,CATIFRVGRRGLQETQYF,TGTGCCACCATTTTCCGGGTGGGCCGAAGGGGCCTTCAAGAGACCCAGTACTTC
TRBD2,TRBV20-1,TRBJ2-3,.,CSARSSGGDSRADTQYF,TGCAGTGCTAGATCCAGCGGGGGGGACAGTCGCGCAGATACGCAGTATTTT
TRBD2,TRBV20-1,TRBJ2-1,few,CSASWREGYNEQFF,TGCAGTGCTAGCTGGCGGGAGGGCTACAATGAGCAGTTCTTC
.,TRBV5-1,TRBJ2-2,many,CASTPLASYYTGELFF,TGCGCCAGCACCCCCCTAGCCAGTTACTACACCGGGGAGCTGTTTTTT
TRBD2,TRBV7-3,TRBJ2-2,.,CASSLIAGRGLAGASTGELFF,TGTGCCAGCAGCTTAATAGCGGGACGAGGCCTAGCGGGAGCCAGCACCGGGGAGCTGTTTTTT
.,TRBV2,TRBJ1-5,many,CASSSGRGGNQPQHF,TGTGCCAGCAGTTCCGGGCGGGGTGGCAATCAGCCCCAGCATTTT
TRBD2,TRBV20-1,TRBJ2-1,many,CSALKREGSNEQFF,TGCAGTGCCCTTAAGCGGGAGGGCTCGAATGAGCAGTTCTTC
.,TRBV27,TRBJ2-6,few,CASPQGGKKGSGANVLTF,TGTGCCAGTCCTCAAGGGGGAAAGAAGGGGTCTGGGGCCAACGTCCTGACTTTC
.,TRBV6-5,TRBJ2-1,.,CASSYRDTSNEQFF,TGTGCCAGCAGCTACAGGGACACAAGCAATGAGCAGTTCTTC
TRBD2,TRBV9,TRBJ2-3,.,CASSPHGAGPTDTQYF,TGTGCCAGCAGCCCCCATGGAGCGGGACCCACAGATACGCAGTATTTT
TRBD1,TRBV20-1,TRBJ2-1,.,CSARKTGTGNNEQFF,TGCAGTGCTAGAAAAACCGGGACAGGGAACAATGAGCAGTTCTTC
TRBD2,TRBV5-1,TRBJ2-3,many,CASSLAPSGGTDTQYF,TGCGCCAGCAGCTTGGCCCCTAGCGGGGGCACAGATACGCAGTATTTT
TRBD1,TRBV24-1,TRBJ2-1,.,CATSDAGQGPQDNEQFF,TGTGCCACCAGTGATGCGGGACAGGGTCCTCAGGACAATGAGCAGTTCTTC
TRBD1,TRBV25-1,TRBJ2-7,.,CASSSQDRSYEQYF,TGTGCCAGCAGCTCCCAGGACAGGAGCTACGAGCAGTACTTC
TRBD2,TRBV20-1,TRBJ2-1,many,CSAPWGLAGLSYNEQFF,TGCAGTGCCCCGTGGGGTCTAGCGGGCCTCTCCTACAATGAGCAGTTCTTC
.,TRBV28,TRBJ2-7,many,CASRPVGGLAYEQYF,TGTGCCAGCAGGCCTGTGGGGGGACTTGCCTACGAGCAGTACTTC
TRBD2,TRBV2,TRBJ2-3,many,CASSVREADTQYF,TGTGCCAGCAGCGTTCGGGAGGCAGATACGCAGTATTTT
TRBD2,TRBV13,TRBJ2-7,many,CASSLGLAGLTNEQYF,TGTGCCAGCAGCTTAGGATTAGCGGGACTAACTAACGAGCAGTACTTC
TRBD1,TRBV28,TRBJ2-2,many,CASRRTGRTGELFF,TGTGCCAGCAGGAGGACAGGGAGGACCGGGGAGCTGTTTTTT
.,TRBV3-1,TRBJ2-1,many,CASSQESWARAEQFF,TGTGCCAGCAGCCAAGAGTCCTGGGCGAGGGCTGAGCAGTTCTTC
TRBD1,TRBV24-1,TRBJ1-5,.,CATSETGGYSNQPQHF,TGTGCCACCAGTGAGACAGGGGGATATAGCAATCAGCCCCAGCATTTT
TRBD1,TRBV6-1,TRBJ2-7,few,CASSRDSFSYEQYF,TGTGCCAGCAGCCGGGACAGTTTTTCCTACGAGCAGTACTTC
TRBD1,TRBV28,TRBJ2-1,few,CASSHPGQGPEQFF,TGTGCCAGCAGCCATCCGGGACAGGGACCTGAGCAGTTCTTC
TRBD2,TRBV11-2,TRBJ2-3,.,CASSLTLAGGADTQYF,TGTGCCAGCAGCTTAACCCTAGCGGGGGGTGCAGATACGCAGTATTTT
TRBD1,TRBV20-1,TRBJ2-3,many,CSAGMTGDTDTQYF,TGCAGTGCTGGGATGACAGGGGACACAGATACGCAGTATTTT
.,TRBV3-1,TRBJ1-6,.,CANTRREAWSPLHF,TGTGCCAACACACGAAGGGAGGCATGGTCACCCCTCCACTTT
.,TRBV7-9,TRBJ2-5,.,CASSLRDPKETQYF,TGTGCCAGTAGTCTCCGGGACCCGAAAGAGACCCAGTACTTC
.,TRBV9,TRBJ2-1,few,CASSVGGAGLSIEQFF,TGTGCCAGCAGCGTAGGGGGCGCGGGGTTGAGCATTGAGCAGTTCTTC
.,TRBV5-1,TRBJ2-3,many,CASSPGAGSTDTQYF,TGCGCCAGCAGCCCCGGGGCAGGGAGCACAGATACGCAGTATTTT
TRBD2,TRBV3-1,TRBJ2-5,many,CASSQDLLAGGEYQETQYF,TGTGCCAGCAGCCAAGATCTCCTAGCGGGAGGCGAGTACCAAGAGACCCAGTACTTC
TRBD1,TRBV27,TRBJ2-7,many,CASSAWTGKGHEQYF,TGTGCCAGCAGTGCGTGGACAGGGAAAGGCCACGAGCAGTACTTC
TRBD2,TRBV30,TRBJ2-7,many,CAWSVRTSGNSYEQYF,TGTGCCTGGAGTGTACGAACTAGCGGGAATTCCTACGAGCAGTACTTC
.,TRBV27,TRBJ1-5,.,CASSLSGLQPQHF,TGTGCCAGCAGTTTATCAGGGCTCCAGCCCCAGCATTTT
.,TRBV6-1,TRBJ1-1,many,CASRVRTEAFF,TGTGCCAGCAGGGTCCGGACTGAAGCTTTCTTT
TRBD1,TRBV5-1,TRBJ2-7,many,CASSGELTGKDEQYF,TGCGCCAGCAGCGGTGAACTGACAGGGAAAGACGAGCAGTACTTC
TRBD2,TRBV20-1,TRBJ2-7,many,CSARDELAGGRVYEQYF,TGCAGTGCTAGAGATGAGCTAGCGGGAGGGCGGGTATACGAGCAGTACTTC
.,TRBV7-6,TRBJ2-7,few,CASSLARPYEQYF,TGTGCCAGCAGCTTAGCCCGCCCCTACGAGCAGTACTTC
.,TRBV4-1,TRBJ1-5,many,CASSQEGAGRNQPQHF,TGCGCCAGCAGCCAAGAAGGGGCAGGGCGGAATCAGCCCCAGCATTTT
.,TRBV5-1,TRBJ2-7,.,CASSPGAGQYF,TGCGCCAGCAGCCCTGGGGCCGGGCAGTACTTC
TRBD2,TRBV7-2,TRBJ2-7,many,CASSRGLAGGGEQYF,TGTGCCAGCAGCCGTGGACTAGCGGGAGGGGGAGAGCAGTACTTC
TRBD2,TRBV3-1,TRBJ2-5,many,CASTRLAGAQETQYF,TGTGCCAGCACCCGTCTAGCGGGAGCCCAAGAGACCCAGTACTTC
.,TRBV7-3,TRBJ2-5,many,CASSSRSGETQYF,TGTGCCAGCAGCTCCCGATCGGGGGAGACCCAGTACTTC
TRBD2,TRBV2,TRBJ2-3,many,CASSELASSTDTQYF,TGTGCCAGCAGCGAACTAGCGTCTAGCACAGATACGCAGTATTTT
.,TRBV12-3/TRBV12-4,TRBJ2-2,.,CASRTGPRGGTGELFF,TGTGCCAGCAGGACGGGGCCCAGGGGGGGCACCGGGGAGCTGTTTTTT
TRBD1,TRBV20-1,TRBJ1-5,many,CSATTGGALQPQHF,TGCAGTGCCACGACAGGGGGCGCATTACAGCCCCAGCATTTT
.,TRBV6-1,TRBJ1-1,many,CASSYGTNTEAFF,TGTGCCAGCAGTTACGGAACGAACACTGAAGCTTTCTTT
TRBD2,TRBV19,TRBJ2-1,.,CASSKVLAGIRTDEQFF,TGTGCCAGTAGTAAAGTACTAGCGGGAATTAGAACCGATGAGCAGTTCTTC
.,TRBV12-3/TRBV12-4,TRBJ2-1,.,CASSLGEGTKEQFF,TGTGCCAGCAGTTTAGGGGAGGGGACAAAAGAGCAGTTCTTC
.,TRBV29-1,TRBJ2-1,many,CSVLFAGSSYNEQFF,TGCAGCGTCCTATTTGCGGGGAGCTCCTACAATGAGCAGTTCTTC
TRBD2,TRBV7-2,TRBJ2-2,.,CASSFISGSDTGELFF,TGTGCCAGCAGCTTCATTAGCGGGAGCGACACCGGGGAGCTGTTTTTT
TRBD2,TRBV11-2,TRBJ2-1,many,CASSFPPGAGARYNEQFF,TGTGCCAGCAGCTTCCCCCCAGGTGCGGGAGCTAGGTACAATGAGCAGTTCTTC
.,TRBV28,TRBJ2-5,.,CASRSRRGAQETQYF,TGTGCCAGCAGATCCAGGCGTGGCGCACAAGAGACCCAGTACTTC